Listed here are 6 T cell receptor beta chains from one sample, sequenced in a study of cytomegalovirus exposure and HLA in healthy donors. Vbeta (60) and Jbeta (13) primers were used in the PCR. The table came from immunoSEQ multiplex PCR; TCRdb's copy has only in-frame clones and leaves some out. This sample yields 200,000 or so clones, of which about 80% are seen a single time; 2.9% belongs to the top ten. The sequenced material came from PBMCs. The receptors come from a woman aged 25 to 39 in good health and CMV-seronegative.

The V gene is TRBV4-1, the J gene TRBJ2-1, with D possibly TRBD2 on 5 matching bases. This CDR3 is 14 amino acids long. Germline V gene lookup returns CDR1 MGHRA and CDR2 YSYEKL. Between the trimmed V and J ends, which lost 0 bases and 7 bases, there was a span of 10 bases. Written as DNA, the CDR3 is TGCGCCAGCAGCCAAGATATGTGGAGGAATGAGCAGTTCTTC. It is translated as CASSQDMWRNEQFF.

This clone was observed a few times. The sample holds other DNA sequences that translate to the same CDR3. The rearrangement uses TRBV7-9 and TRBJ2-3, with D unclear. V lost 1 base to trimming and J lost 4 bases, with 6 bases between them. Germline V CDR1 and CDR2: SEHNR, FQNEAQ (reference sequence). This CDR3 region has 13 residues. The DNA for the CDR3 is TGTGCCAGCAGCTTAGTTCCAGCAGATACGCAGTATTTT. Protein: CASSLVPADTQYF. The entire variable domain, with the rest obtained from reference TRBV7-9 and TRBJ2-3, is as follows: DTGVSQNPRHKITKRGQNVTFRCDPISEHNRLYWYRQTLGQGPEFLTYFQNEAQLEKSRLLSDRFSAERPKGSFSTLEIQRTEQGDSAMYLCASSLVPADTQYFGPGTRLTVL.

This chain's CDR3 is CASSFAGQLAFF. The CDR3 coding sequence is TGTGCCAGCAGCTTCGCGGGACAGCTAGCTTTCTTT. The chain has TRBV11-2 and TRBJ1-1; 7 bases line up with TRBD1. J lost 10 bases, V lost 3 bases, and 5 bases had no gene match. The CDR3 has 12 residues. Germline V gives CDR1 SGHAT, CDR2 FQNNGV.

This chain joins TRBV9 and TRBJ2-1; 7 bases are shared with TRBD2. Germline assignment: CDR1 SGDLS and CDR2 YYNGEE. V lost 2 bases, J lost 0 bases, and 5 bases stayed unmatched. The CDR3 extends over 16 amino acids. CDR3 region: CASSVTSSNSYNEQFF. DNA of the CDR3: TGTGCCAGCAGCGTGACTAGCTCCAACTCCTACAATGAGCAGTTCTTC.

This chain joins TRBV5-6 and TRBJ1-2; D might be TRBD1 (6 bases). CDR3 length equals 14 residues. The V gene lost 1 base and the J gene lost 6 bases, with 13 bases spanning the gap. In germline, CDR1 is SGHDT, CDR2 YYEEEE. The CDR3 DNA sequence: TGTGCCAGCAGCTTGTGGGCAGGGGTTAATGGCTACACCTTC. This gives the protein CASSLWAGVNGYTF.

This clone was detected once. This chain uses TRBV6-5 with TRBJ2-7; D might be TRBD2 (7 bases). V was pared by 5 bases and J by 5 bases, with 16 bases between. Germline CDR1 is MNHEY and CDR2 is SVGAGI. The CDR3 has 14 residues. CDR3 residues: CASSPGGSGDEQYF. Here the CDR3 DNA reads TGTGCCAGCAGTCCGGGGGGCTCGGGAGACGAGCAGTACTTC.